This record concerns one T cell receptor beta chain sequence. Per the study methods: Estimates of nucleated cell counts were drawn from the amplification of reference gene primers. Profiled with immunoSEQ multiplex PCR; TCRdb holds only in-frame clones, not every one. V and J calls and clone size come straight from that table; D and trimming were deduced from the DNA. The sample includes 30,000 to 35,000 clones, about 87% of them seen just once. These data originate in a study of blood T cell repertoires in COVID-19. Overall study: Whether acute or convalescent, the COVID-19 samples came from the United States, Italy and Spain. PBMCs, B-cell-depleted T cells, or T cells provided the cDNA or gDNA that made up the material.

CDR1 MNHEY and CDR2 SMNVEV come from the germline V gene (reference sequence). Between the trimmed V and J ends, which lost 2 bases and 6 bases, there was a span of 8 bases. CDR3 length: 12 amino acids. The TCR originated in a man older than 75 with active COVID-19. Sequenced input: peripheral blood. This rearrangement joins TRBV27 to TRBJ2-7; tentative D call: TRBD2 (5 bases). As DNA, the CDR3 is TGTGCCAGCAGTTTAAAGGCGGGCGAGCAGTACTTC. Its translation is CASSLKAGEQYF.